The 31 T cell receptor beta chains presented below share a single source sample, sequenced in a study of blood T cell repertoires in COVID-19. Assay: immunoSEQ multiplex PCR; the TCRdb copy retains only in-frame clones and omits some. Counted here are roughly 180,000 clones, approximately 85% occurring once; the ten biggest clones make up approximately 1.1%. The sequenced material came from peripheral blood. The receptors were gathered from a man aged 55 to 70 who had recovered from COVID-19.

The rearrangement links TRBV7-3 to TRBJ2-1; 11 positions match TRBD2. The CDR3 consists of 16 residues. The germline V gene has CDR1 SGHTA and CDR2 FQGTGA. Losses at the gene ends were 2 bases for V and 7 bases for J; bases not matched to a gene: 7. CDR3 in amino acids: CASSLGLAGGLNEQFF. DNA for the CDR3: TGTGCCAGCAGCTTAGGGCTAGCGGGGGGCCTGAATGAGCAGTTCTTC.

V and J are TRBV6-2 or TRBV6-3 and TRBJ1-1; D is ambiguous. From germline, CDR1 is MNHEY and CDR2 SVGEGT. The CDR3 sequence is 13 residues long. V lost 4 bases to trimming and J lost 5 bases, with 11 bases between them. The CDR3 is CASSLIEVTEAFF. In DNA form, the CDR3 reads TGTGCCAGCAGTTTGATCGAGGTTACTGAAGCTTTCTTT.

The rearrangement uses TRBV18 and TRBJ1-1; 10 bases are a match to TRBD1. Per germline, CDR1 KGHSH and CDR2 LQKENI. This CDR3 comprises 16 residues. The ends lost 2 bases at V and 4 bases at J; junction bases unmatched: 7. This chain's CDR3 is CASSPTGTGVGTEAFF. The CDR3 DNA reads as TGTGCCAGCTCACCAACGGGGACAGGGGTGGGCACTGAAGCTTTCTTT.

The chain couples TRBV2 to TRBJ2-7; 8 bases line up with TRBD1. CDR1 SNHLY and CDR2 FYNNEI come from the germline V gene. With 3 bases clipped from V and 3 bases from J, the junction kept 1 base outside the gene matches. The CDR3 runs 13 residues. In nucleotides, the CDR3 is TGTGCCAGCAGTGATGACAGGGGCTACGAGCAGTACTTC. As protein: CASSDDRGYEQYF. Variable domain in full (rest from reference TRBV2 and TRBJ2-7): EPEVTQTPSHQVTQMGQEVILRCVPISNHLYFYWYRQILGQKVEFLVSFYNNEISEKSEIFDDQFSVERPDGSNFTLKIRSTKLEDSAMYFCASSDDRGYEQYFGPGTRLTVT.

This sequence joins TRBV20-1 and TRBJ2-5; 7 bases are a match to TRBD2. V gave up 7 bases and J gave up 11 bases; unmatched junction bases: 7. The CDR3 covers 10 residues. The V gene's germline CDR1 is DFQATT and CDR2 SNEGSKA (reference sequence). CDR3 DNA: TGCAGTGTTTTTGGGAGGGTTCAGTACTTC. Amino acids: CSVFGRVQYF.

In DNA, the CDR3 is TGTGCCAGCAGTGATCAGGGAGGTGGCTACACCTTC. Its translation is CASSDQGGGYTF. The chain employs TRBV2 and TRBJ1-2, with a weak D call TRBD1 (5 bases). This CDR3 is built from 12 residues. Germline V CDR1 and CDR2: SNHLY, FYNNEI. V lost 3 bases and J lost 7, with 9 bases in between.

About this clone: An end of the junction differs from the germline gene, which may be a read error. The genes are TRBV2 and TRBJ1-1; weak D call: TRBD1 (6 bases). Germline CDR1 SNHLY, CDR2 FYNNEI. This CDR3 spans 14 amino acids. This CDR3 reads CASREGTLNTEAFF. CDR3 nucleotide sequence: TGTGCCAGCAGAGAAGGGACACTGAACACTGAAGCTTTCTTT.

This chain uses TRBV11-2 with TRBJ2-2; TRBD1 agrees at 10 bases. Germline trimming cut 6 bases from V and 0 bases from J; bases unmatched to any gene: 7. The length of the CDR3 is 17 residues. The V gene's germline CDR1 is SGHAT and CDR2 FQNNGV. The CDR3 bases are TGTGCCAGCAGGGAGAATGGACAGGGGGCGAACACCGGGGAGCTGTTTTTT. As protein: CASRENGQGANTGELFF.

The chain couples TRBV7-9 to TRBJ1-4, with TRBD1 matching 10 bases. This CDR3 region has 13 residues. Germline-derived CDR1 and CDR2 are SEHNR and FQNEAQ (reference sequence). V lost 8 bases, J lost 6 bases, and 3 bases stayed unmatched. This CDR3 reads CASSGQGDEKLFF. CDR3 nucleotide sequence: TGTGCCAGCTCCGGACAGGGGGATGAAAAACTGTTTTTT.

V gene TRBV1 combines with J gene TRBJ2-7; TRBD1 reflects the table's D call only, with no check against the DNA. TRBV1 counts as a pseudogene. The CDR3 has 17 amino acids. CDR3 loop: CTSSQDDSISRVGEQYF. CDR3 coding DNA: TGCACCAGCAGCCAAGATGACAGCATCTCACGGGTGGGCGAGCAGTACTTC.

V usage is TRBV5-1 and J usage is TRBJ2-5, with 8 bases fitting TRBD1. Germline CDR1 is SGHRS and CDR2 is YFSETQ. CDR3 length: 16 amino acids. Trimming at V came to 4 bases and at J to 5 bases, leaving 13 bases not matched to a gene. CDR3 DNA: TGCGCCAGCAGCCTAGGACAGGGAGGCGTTGGGGAGACCCAGTACTTC. Amino acids: CASSLGQGGVGETQYF.

This chain joins TRBV25-1 and TRBJ2-1; 8 nucleotides line up with TRBD1. There are 14 residues in the CDR3. Germline lookup yields CDR1 MGHDK and CDR2 SYGVNS. V lost 4 bases and J lost 4; bases outside the gene matches: 3. The CDR3 nucleotides read TGTGCCAGCAGTGGACGACAGGGGTACAATGAGCAGTTCTTC. Translating gives CASSGRQGYNEQFF.

This clone was counted once. The chain links TRBV7-6 to TRBJ2-5; no firm D call. CDR3 length: 14 residues. CDR1 SGHVS and CDR2 FNYEAQ come from the germline V gene. Trimming took 3 bases from V and 2 from J, leaving 10 bases between them. The CDR3 bases are TGTGCCAGCAGCTTGAGCCCACAGCAAGAGACCCAGTACTTC. Protein: CASSLSPQQETQYF. The full variable domain, in which reference TRBV7-6 and TRBJ2-5 provide the parts outside the CDR3, is GAGVSQSPRYKVTKRGQDVALRCDPISGHVSLYWYRQALGQGPEFLTYFNYEAQQDKSGLPNDRFSAERPEGSISTLTIQRTEQRDSAMYRCASSLSPQQETQYFGPGTRLLVL.

V gene TRBV7-8 combines with J gene TRBJ1-6, with 7 bases aligning to TRBD1. CDR1 and CDR2 from the germline V gene are SGHVS and FQNEAQ. The CDR3 has 17 amino acids. After removal of 5 bases from V and 7 bases from J, the junction contained 14 bases not matched to a gene. The CDR3 nucleotides read TGTGCCAGCAGCGAGACACAGGGGAGATACAGGAATTCACCCCTCCACTTT. It yields the protein CASSETQGRYRNSPLHF.

The genes are TRBV7-9 and TRBJ1-1, with a weak D call TRBD1 (5 bases). Germline V gene sequence: CDR1 SEHNR, CDR2 FQNEAQ (reference sequence). This CDR3 is built from 14 residues. Trimming pared 5 bases from V and 1 base from J, leaving 11 bases between. The CDR3 reads CASSPRQTNTEAFF. CDR3 sequence (DNA): TGTGCCAGCAGCCCCCGACAGACGAACACTGAAGCTTTCTTT. Complete variable domain (other parts from reference TRBV7-9 and TRBJ1-1): DTGVSQNPRHKITKRGQNVTFRCDPISEHNRLYWYRQTLGQGPEFLTYFQNEAQLEKSRLLSDRFSAERPKGSFSTLEIQRTEQGDSAMYLCASSPRQTNTEAFFGQGTRLTVV.

The chain employs TRBV29-1 and TRBJ1-6; 9 bases match TRBD1. This CDR3 comprises 15 residues. The trim removed 0 bases at V and 5 bases at J, leaving 2 bases unmatched. Germline values: CDR1 SQVTM, CDR2 ANQGSEA. CDR3 sequence reads: CSVEEGTGHNSPLHF. The CDR3 DNA is TGCAGCGTTGAAGAAGGGACAGGGCATAATTCACCCCTCCACTTT.

The chain carries TRBV2 and TRBJ1-2, with 7 bases fitting TRBD1. CDR1 and CDR2 (germline): SNHLY, FYNNEI. The V segment lost 3 bases and the J segment 3 bases; nucleotides outside the gene matches: 1. This CDR3 spans 13 amino acids. The CDR3, as DNA: TGTGCCAGCAGTGACGGACAGGACTATGGCTACACCTTC. Translation: CASSDGQDYGYTF.

This sequence joins TRBV18 and TRBJ2-2, with a possible D match to TRBD1 (6 bases). Trimming took off 0 bases at V and 5 bases at J, with 10 bases between the two ends. The CDR3 contains 15 residues. Per the germline V gene, CDR1 is KGHSH and CDR2 is LQKENI. CDR3 nucleotides: TGTGCCAGCTCACCACCCAGGGGCGATACCGGGGAGCTGTTTTTT. Translated: CASSPPRGDTGELFF.

A note on this clone: The sample contains more than one DNA sequence encoding this CDR3. The chain is built from TRBV6-1 and TRBJ2-5; tentative D call: TRBD2 (7 bases). The CDR3 totals 14 residues. CDR1 MNHNS and CDR2 SASEGT come from the germline V gene. Trimming took 3 bases from V and 5 from J, leaving 13 bases between them. CDR3 sequence (DNA): TGTGCCAGCAGTGAGGGTGGGGGGGCGGAGACCCAGTACTTC. Amino acid sequence: CASSEGGGAETQYF.

The rearrangement joins TRBV7-9 to TRBJ2-1; TRBD2 agrees at 9 bases. Germline V CDR1 and CDR2: SEHNR, FQNEAQ (reference sequence). This CDR3 has 15 amino acids. After removal of 1 base from V and 7 bases from J, the junction contained 5 bases not matched to a gene. CDR3 region: CASSLVAGGRNEQFF. CDR3 nucleotides: TGTGCCAGCAGCTTAGTTGCGGGGGGGAGGAATGAGCAGTTCTTC.

The genes are TRBV29-1 and TRBJ2-5, with D perhaps TRBD1 (5 bases). Trimming pared 5 bases from V and 1 base from J, leaving 8 bases between. The CDR3 loop spans 12 amino acids. Germline CDR1 is SQVTM and CDR2 is ANQGSEA. The CDR3 nucleotides are TGCAGCGTTTCCAGGGTCCAAGAGACCCAGTACTTC. This translates into CSVSRVQETQYF.

The V gene is TRBV30, the J gene TRBJ1-2, with 10 bases identical to TRBD1. Germline assignment: CDR1 GTSNPN and CDR2 SVGIG (reference sequence). V lost 0 bases to trimming and J lost 8 bases; unmatched junction nucleotides: 3. The CDR3 length is 13 residues. The CDR3: CAWSVGTGVGYTF. The CDR3 region has the DNA TGTGCCTGGAGTGTTGGGACAGGGGTAGGCTACACCTTC.

The sample holds one count of this clone. This sequence joins TRBV7-2 and TRBJ2-7; 9 nucleotides align to TRBD1. After removal of 5 bases from V and 5 bases from J, the junction contained 7 bases not matched to a gene. This CDR3 is built from 14 residues. CDR1 is SGHTA, CDR2 FQGNSA, per germline. The chain's CDR3 is CASSTGTGRNEQYF. The CDR3 region has the DNA TGTGCCAGCAGCACAGGGACAGGGCGGAACGAGCAGTACTTC.

The rearrangement joins TRBV19 to TRBJ1-2; D perhaps matches TRBD1 (6 bases). Trimming shortened V by 5 bases and J by 5 bases, and 12 bases separated the two germline ends. Germline lookup yields CDR1 LNHDA and CDR2 SQIVND (reference sequence). The CDR3 has 13 amino acids. The CDR3 nucleotides read TGTGCCAGTAGTCAGGACAGAGAATATGGCTACACCTTC. It is translated as CASSQDREYGYTF.

J is TRBJ2-7 and V is TRBV11-2, with a weak D call TRBD1 (6 bases). Trimming cost V 6 bases and J 3 bases, with 15 bases left between them. In germline, CDR1 is SGHAT, CDR2 FQNNGV. CDR3 length: 14 amino acids. DNA of the CDR3: TGTGCCAGCAGATCACCGGACAGCCTCTACGAGCAGTACTTC. It yields the protein CASRSPDSLYEQYF.

The rearrangement joins TRBV9 to TRBJ2-2; weak D call: TRBD2 (5 bases). With 0 bases removed from V and 1 base from J, the gap between germline ends came to 22 bases. Germline CDR1 is SGDLS and CDR2 is YYNGEE. The CDR3 has 20 residues. CDR3 in DNA: TGTGCCAGCAGCGTAGCGGAGGCGGGCGCCCGTCGAAGGAACACCGGGGAGCTGTTTTTT. This encodes CASSVAEAGARRRNTGELFF.

V gene TRBV6-5 combines with J gene TRBJ1-2, with D perhaps TRBD1 (6 bases). There are 12 residues in the CDR3. Germline V gives CDR1 MNHEY, CDR2 SVGAGI. Trimming cost V 5 bases and J 7 bases, with 11 bases left between them. This CDR3 is CASSPQGSGYTF. In DNA, the CDR3 is TGTGCCAGCAGTCCACAGGGCAGTGGCTACACCTTC.

This sequence joins TRBV7-9 and TRBJ2-3, with D unresolved. CDR1 and CDR2 (germline): SEHNR, FQNEAQ (reference sequence). V lost 0 bases, J lost 6 bases, and 7 bases lay in between. This CDR3 is 13 amino acids long. The CDR3 DNA sequence: TGTGCCAGCAGCTTAGCTTCCGGGGATACGCAGTATTTT. This gives the protein CASSLASGDTQYF. Complete variable domain (other parts from reference TRBV7-9 and TRBJ2-3): DTGVSQNPRHKITKRGQNVTFRCDPISEHNRLYWYRQTLGQGPEFLTYFQNEAQLEKSRLLSDRFSAERPKGSFSTLEIQRTEQGDSAMYLCASSLASGDTQYFGPGTRLTVL.

J is TRBJ1-3 and V is TRBV18; D unclear. The germline V gene encodes CDR1 KGHSH and CDR2 LQKENI. This CDR3 spans 17 amino acids. V dropped 0 bases and J dropped 0 bases, with 12 bases sitting between them. The CDR3 region is CASSPPSSSNSGNTIYF. The CDR3 DNA follows: TGTGCCAGCTCACCACCGTCCTCGTCTAACTCTGGAAACACCATATATTTT.

This rearrangement joins TRBV18 to TRBJ1-6; D remains unclear. With 2 bases removed from V and 5 bases from J, the gap between germline ends came to 10 bases. This CDR3 region has 15 residues. Germline values: CDR1 KGHSH, CDR2 LQKENI. As DNA, the CDR3 is TGTGCCAGCTCACCAGTGTCGGGAAATAATTCACCCCTCCACTTT. It codes for CASSPVSGNNSPLHF.

The V gene is TRBV7-3, the J gene TRBJ1-1; 8 bases are shared with TRBD1. The CDR3 totals 12 residues. The V gene end was trimmed by 5 bases and the J gene end by 8 bases; junction bases not matched to a gene: 4. Per the germline V gene, CDR1 is SGHTA and CDR2 is FQGTGA. The DNA for the CDR3 is TGTGCCAGCAGCCCCGGACAGGGAGAAGCTTTCTTT. Translation: CASSPGQGEAFF. Filled out from reference TRBV7-3 and TRBJ1-1, the complete variable domain reads GAGVSQTPSNKVTEKGKYVELRCDPISGHTALYWYRQSLGQGPEFLIYFQGTGAADDSGLPNDRFFAVRPEGSVSTLKIQRTERGDSAVYLCASSPGQGEAFFGQGTRLTVV.